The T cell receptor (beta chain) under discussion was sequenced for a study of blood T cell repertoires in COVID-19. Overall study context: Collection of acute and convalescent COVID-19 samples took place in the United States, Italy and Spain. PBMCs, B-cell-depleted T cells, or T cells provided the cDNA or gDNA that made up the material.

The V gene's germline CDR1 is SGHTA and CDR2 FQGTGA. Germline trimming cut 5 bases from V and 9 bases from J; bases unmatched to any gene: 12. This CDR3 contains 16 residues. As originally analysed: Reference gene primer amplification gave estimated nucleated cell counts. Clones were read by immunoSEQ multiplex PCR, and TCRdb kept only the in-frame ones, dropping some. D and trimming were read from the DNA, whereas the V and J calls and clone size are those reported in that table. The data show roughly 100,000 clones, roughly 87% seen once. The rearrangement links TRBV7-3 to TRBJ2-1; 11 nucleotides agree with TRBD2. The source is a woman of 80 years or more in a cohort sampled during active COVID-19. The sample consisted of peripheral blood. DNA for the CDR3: TGTGCCAGCAGCACCTCTAGCGGGGGGTCACCGGGTGAGCAGTTCTTC. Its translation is CASSTSSGGSPGEQFF.